A selection of T cell receptor beta chains follows, all from one sample in a study of human T cells and chemical hapten exposure. Using its own MiXCR run on the RACE reads, TCRdb lists one record per CDR3 protein. In the table there are tens of thousands of distinct CDR3 sequences, about an eighth of which are singletons. This sample comprised whole blood, obtained in connection with sensitization to the hapten diphenylcyclopropenone (DPC). Source of these receptors: a young man with alopecia areata. Some clones in this sample may be carry-over from other donors' samples. Each CDR3 is given without its conserved first and last residue. D genes are given only for firm matches.

d_gene: NA; j_gene: TRBJ1-5; v_gene: TRBV29-1; CDR3aa: SVAAGGDQPQH
d_gene: NA; j_gene: TRBJ2-7; v_gene: TRBV20-1; CDR3aa: SRTWMGLEQY
d_gene: NA; j_gene: TRBJ1-6; v_gene: TRBV2; CDR3aa: ASRENSPLH
d_gene: TRBD2; j_gene: TRBJ2-5; v_gene: TRBV7-2; CDR3aa: ASLAGGETQY
d_gene: NA; j_gene: TRBJ2-5; v_gene: TRBV5-1; CDR3aa: ASSLRGLQETQY
d_gene: NA; j_gene: TRBJ1-2; v_gene: TRBV12-3/TRBV12-4; CDR3aa: ASSRSTGRSWGYT
d_gene: NA; j_gene: TRBJ1-2; v_gene: TRBV20-1; CDR3aa: SARDYRFYGYT
d_gene: TRBD1; j_gene: TRBJ1-3; v_gene: TRBV28; CDR3aa: ASSQQGGSNTIY
d_gene: NA; j_gene: TRBJ1-1; v_gene: TRBV5-4; CDR3aa: ASSLNTYALRSEAF
d_gene: NA; j_gene: TRBJ2-2; v_gene: TRBV29-1; CDR3aa: SGGSDSTGELF
d_gene: NA; j_gene: TRBJ2-5; v_gene: TRBV7-9; CDR3aa: ASSQKETQY
d_gene: NA; j_gene: TRBJ1-2; v_gene: TRBV11-2; CDR3aa: ASSLDGVPNYGYT
d_gene: NA; j_gene: TRBJ2-2; v_gene: TRBV9; CDR3aa: ASSVAQVRNTGELF
d_gene: NA; j_gene: TRBJ2-7; v_gene: TRBV10-3; CDR3aa: AIRATESYEQY
d_gene: TRBD1; j_gene: TRBJ1-2; v_gene: TRBV6-1; CDR3aa: ASSDTRLDREFHYGYT
d_gene: TRBD1; j_gene: TRBJ1-1; v_gene: TRBV12-3/TRBV12-4; CDR3aa: ASSSGQLMNTEAF
d_gene: TRBD1; j_gene: TRBJ1-2; v_gene: TRBV28; CDR3aa: ASSRQGSDGYT
d_gene: NA; j_gene: TRBJ1-5; v_gene: TRBV20-1; CDR3aa: SARLTAGAYNQPQH
d_gene: NA; j_gene: TRBJ1-1; v_gene: TRBV5-1; CDR3aa: ASSWRGPSTEAF
d_gene: NA; j_gene: TRBJ1-3; v_gene: TRBV7-8; CDR3aa: ASSPPTVGLSGNTIY
d_gene: NA; j_gene: TRBJ2-6; v_gene: TRBV18; CDR3aa: ASSPPFLSGANVLT
d_gene: NA; j_gene: TRBJ1-2; v_gene: TRBV29-1; CDR3aa: SADLQGTYGYT